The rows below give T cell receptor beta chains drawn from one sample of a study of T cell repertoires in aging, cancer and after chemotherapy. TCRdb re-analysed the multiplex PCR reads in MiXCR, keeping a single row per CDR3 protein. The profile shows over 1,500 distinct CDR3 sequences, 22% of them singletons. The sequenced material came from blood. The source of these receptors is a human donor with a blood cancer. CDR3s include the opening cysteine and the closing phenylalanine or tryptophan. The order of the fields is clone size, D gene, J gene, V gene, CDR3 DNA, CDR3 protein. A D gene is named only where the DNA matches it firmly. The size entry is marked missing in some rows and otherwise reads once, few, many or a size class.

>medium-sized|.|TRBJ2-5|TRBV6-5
TGTGCCAGCAGATTAAGGGAGACCCAGTACTTC
CASRLRETQYF
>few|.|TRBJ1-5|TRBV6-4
TGTGCCAGCAGTGACGACGACACGGGGAGTCAGCCCCAGCATTTT
CASSDDDTGSQPQHF
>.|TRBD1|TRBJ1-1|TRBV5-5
TGTGCCAGCAGCACCCCCGGGACAGGGCCGGGCACTGAAGCTTTCTTT
CASSTPGTGPGTEAFF
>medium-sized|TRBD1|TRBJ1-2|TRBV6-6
TGTGCCAGCACCGGACAGGGGGCAGATGGCTACACCTTC
CASTGQGADGYTF
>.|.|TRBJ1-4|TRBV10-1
TGCGCCAGCAGTGAAGGCCCAGGGAGGGAAAAACTGTTTTTT
CASSEGPGREKLFF
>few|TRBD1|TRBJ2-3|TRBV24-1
TGTGCCACCAGTGATGTACAGGGGGGCACAGATACGCAGTATTTT
CATSDVQGGTDTQYF
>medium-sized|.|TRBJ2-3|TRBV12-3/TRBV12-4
TGTGCCAGCAGTTTAGGTGGGATGTCAGCCACAGATACGCAGTATTTT
CASSLGGMSATDTQYF
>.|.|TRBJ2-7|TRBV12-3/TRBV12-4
TGTGCCAGCAGTTTACAGGGCAGTTACTACGAGCAGTACTTC
CASSLQGSYYEQYF
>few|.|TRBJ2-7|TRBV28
TGTGCCAGCAGGCCGGGACTGACCTACGAGCAGTACTTC
CASRPGLTYEQYF
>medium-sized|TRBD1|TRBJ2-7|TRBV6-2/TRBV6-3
TGTGCCAGCAGTCGGGACAGTACCTACGAGCAGTACTTC
CASSRDSTYEQYF
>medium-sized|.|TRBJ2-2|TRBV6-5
TGTGCCAGCAGTTACTTCCGAGCCTCGAACACCGGGGAGCTGTTTTTT
CASSYFRASNTGELFF
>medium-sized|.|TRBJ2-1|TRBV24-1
TGTGCCACCCGGGACTTTGCCTACAATGAGCAGTTCTTC
CATRDFAYNEQFF
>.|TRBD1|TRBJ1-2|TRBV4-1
TGCGCCAGCAGGCCCAGGGGGCAGAGTGGCTACACCTTC
CASRPRGQSGYTF
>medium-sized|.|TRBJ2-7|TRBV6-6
TGTGCCAGCAGTAGCGGCCCCTACGAGCAGTACTTC
CASSSGPYEQYF
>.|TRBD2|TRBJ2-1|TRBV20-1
TGCAGTGCACCGACTAGCGGAGCTACGCCCTACAATGAGCAGTTCTTC
CSAPTSGATPYNEQFF
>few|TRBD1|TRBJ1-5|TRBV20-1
TGCAGTTTCATTCTTGGCAGGGGGGGTGGAAGCAATCAGCCCCAGCATTTT
CSFILGRGGGSNQPQHF
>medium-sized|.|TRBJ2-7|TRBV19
TGTGCCAGTAGTAGGGACTCTTTCTCCTACGAGCAGTACTTC
CASSRDSFSYEQYF
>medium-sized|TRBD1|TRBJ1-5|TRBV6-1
TGTGCCAGCAGTGAATATGGACAGGGACGCCAGCCCCAGCATTTT
CASSEYGQGRQPQHF
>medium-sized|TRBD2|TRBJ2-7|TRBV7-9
TGTGCCAGCAGCTACACCACCGAGCTAGCGGGAGTCCGAACGGGTGAGCAGTACTTC
CASSYTTELAGVRTGEQYF
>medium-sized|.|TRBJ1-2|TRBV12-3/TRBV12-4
TGTGCCAGTGATACGTGGTCCTATGGCTACACCTTC
CASDTWSYGYTF
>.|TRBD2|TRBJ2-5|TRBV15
TGTGCCACCAGCCCGGGAGGGGGGCCGCAGACCCAGTACTTC
CATSPGGGPQTQYF
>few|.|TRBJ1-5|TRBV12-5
TGTGCTAGTGGTGTACGGGTTAGCAATCAGCCCCAGCATTTT
CASGVRVSNQPQHF
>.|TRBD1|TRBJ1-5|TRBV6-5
TGTGCCAGCCGAACCAGGGGGCAGGATAGCAATCAGCCCCAGCATTTT
CASRTRGQDSNQPQHF
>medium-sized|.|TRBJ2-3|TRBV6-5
TGTGCCAGCAGTTACCGGAGTAGCACAGATACGCAGTATTTT
CASSYRSSTDTQYF
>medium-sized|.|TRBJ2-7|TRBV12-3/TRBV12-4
TGTGCCAGCAGCCGACTAGATGCCGAGCAGTACTTC
CASSRLDAEQYF
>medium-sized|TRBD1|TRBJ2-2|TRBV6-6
TGTGCCAGCAGAACCCGCCTCACAGGGGCCGGGGAGCTGTTTTTT
CASRTRLTGAGELFF
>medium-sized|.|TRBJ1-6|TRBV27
TGTGCCAGCAGTTATGAGGCTCAAGCGTCGGCCCTCCACTTT
CASSYEAQASALHF
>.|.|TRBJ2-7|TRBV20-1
TGCAGTGGGACCGACGGGAGCTCCTACGAGCAGTACTTC
CSGTDGSSYEQYF
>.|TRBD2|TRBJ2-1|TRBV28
TGTGCCAGCAGTTTCGGGACTAGCGTGGGCAATGAGCAGTTCTTC
CASSFGTSVGNEQFF
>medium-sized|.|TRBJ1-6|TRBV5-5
TGTGCCAGCAGCTGGAATGAGGTTGGCCCCGCCTCACCCCTCCACTTT
CASSWNEVGPASPLHF
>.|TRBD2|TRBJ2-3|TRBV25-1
TGTGCCAGCAGAAAGACTAGCGGGATAGTTTATACGCAGTATTTT
CASRKTSGIVYTQYF
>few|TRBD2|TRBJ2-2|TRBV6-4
TGTGCCAGCAACCATCTAGCGGGAGAGATCACCGGGGAGCTGTTTTTT
CASNHLAGEITGELFF
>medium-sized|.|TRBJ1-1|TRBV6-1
TGTGCCAGCAGTGAATTTGCAGGCCAATCGAACACTGAAGCTTTCTTT
CASSEFAGQSNTEAFF
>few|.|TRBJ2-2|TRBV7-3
TGTGCCAGCAGCGGCGGGCAGAACACCGGGGAGCTGTTTTTT
CASSGGQNTGELFF
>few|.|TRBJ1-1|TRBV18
TGTGCCAGCTCACCTCCGGGACAGAACACTGAAGCTTTCTTT
CASSPPGQNTEAFF
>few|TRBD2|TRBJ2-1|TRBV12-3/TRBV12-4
TGTGCCAGCACCCTAAGGGCTAGCGGGAGGCCCCGAGGGGGCAATGAGCAGTTCTTC
CASTLRASGRPRGGNEQFF